This T cell receptor beta chain is from a study of beta chain features in type 1 diabetes. Germline CDR1 SGDLS, CDR2 YYNGEE. The V end was cut by 0 bases, the J end by 4 bases, with 10 bases between. The CDR3 covers 14 residues. TCRB transcripts that were expressed got sequenced, as all of the isolated RNA had been reverse transcribed. The table came from immunoSEQ multiplex PCR; TCRdb's copy has only in-frame clones and leaves some out. The data hold around 500,000 clones, with 9.5% to 12% observed a single time. The chain recombines TRBV9 with TRBJ2-5; a weak D match, TRBD2 (6 bases). This TCR was recovered from a young woman in good health. The sequenced sample consisted of naive CD4+ T cells from blood. The CDR3 is CASSVGRGSETQYF. CDR3 in DNA: TGTGCCAGCAGCGTAGGTCGGGGGTCAGAGACCCAGTACTTC.